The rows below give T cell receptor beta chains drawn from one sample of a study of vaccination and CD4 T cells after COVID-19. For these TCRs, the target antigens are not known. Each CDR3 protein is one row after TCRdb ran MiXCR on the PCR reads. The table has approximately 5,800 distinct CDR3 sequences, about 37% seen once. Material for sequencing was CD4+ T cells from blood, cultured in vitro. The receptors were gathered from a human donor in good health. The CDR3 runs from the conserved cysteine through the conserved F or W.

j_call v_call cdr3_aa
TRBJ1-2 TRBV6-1 CASSRPQSAYGYTF
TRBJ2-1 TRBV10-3 CAINPGGAPNNEQFF
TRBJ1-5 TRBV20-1 CSATLAMGQARGNQPQHF
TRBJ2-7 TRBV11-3 CASSLPGRSEQYF
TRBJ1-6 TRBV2 CASRSSGTGRNSPLHF
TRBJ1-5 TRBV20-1 CSAREGLAMTQHF
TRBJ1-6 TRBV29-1 CSVSAGDNSPLHF
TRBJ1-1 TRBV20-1 CSAGGNTEAFF
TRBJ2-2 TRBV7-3 CASSLKGGSTGELFF
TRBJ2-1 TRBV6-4 CASSDGGGGYNEQFF
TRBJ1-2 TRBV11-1 CASSPDSNYGYTF
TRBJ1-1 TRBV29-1 CSVGRGMNTEAFF
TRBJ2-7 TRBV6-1 CASSDDSYEQYF
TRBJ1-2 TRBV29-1 CSVWWDRGLYGYGYTF
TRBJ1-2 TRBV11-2 CASSSGTGSYGYTF
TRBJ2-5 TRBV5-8 CASSFDRGEETQYF
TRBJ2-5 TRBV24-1 CATSDLQNGIETQYF
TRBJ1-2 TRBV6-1 CASRGGQGRPNYGYTF
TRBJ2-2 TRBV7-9 CASSGQGATGELFF
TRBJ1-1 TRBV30 CAWSDSKGMNTEAFF